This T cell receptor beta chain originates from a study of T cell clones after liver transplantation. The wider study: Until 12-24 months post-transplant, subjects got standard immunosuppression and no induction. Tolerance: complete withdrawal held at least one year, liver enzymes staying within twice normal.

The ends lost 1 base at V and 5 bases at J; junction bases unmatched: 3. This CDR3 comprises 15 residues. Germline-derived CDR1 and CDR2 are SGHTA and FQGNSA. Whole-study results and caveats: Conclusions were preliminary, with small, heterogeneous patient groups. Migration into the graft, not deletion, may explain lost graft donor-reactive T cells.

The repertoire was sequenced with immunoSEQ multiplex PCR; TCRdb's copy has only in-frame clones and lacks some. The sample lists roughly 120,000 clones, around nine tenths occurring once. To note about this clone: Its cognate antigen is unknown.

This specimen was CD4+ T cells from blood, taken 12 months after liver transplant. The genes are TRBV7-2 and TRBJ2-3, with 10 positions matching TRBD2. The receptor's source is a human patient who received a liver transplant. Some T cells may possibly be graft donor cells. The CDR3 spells CASSLGLAGGDTQYF. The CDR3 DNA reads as TGTGCCAGCAGCTTAGGACTAGCGGGCGGAGATACGCAGTATTTT.